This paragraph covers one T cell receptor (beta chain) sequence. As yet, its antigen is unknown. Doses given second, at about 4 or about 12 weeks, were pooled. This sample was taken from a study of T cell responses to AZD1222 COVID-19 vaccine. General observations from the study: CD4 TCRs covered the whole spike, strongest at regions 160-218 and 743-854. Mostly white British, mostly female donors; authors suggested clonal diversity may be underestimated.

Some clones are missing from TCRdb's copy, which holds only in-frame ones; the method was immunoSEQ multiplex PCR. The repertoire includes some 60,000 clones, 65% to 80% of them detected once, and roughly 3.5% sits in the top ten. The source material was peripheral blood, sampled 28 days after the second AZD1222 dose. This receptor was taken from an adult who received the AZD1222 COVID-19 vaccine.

CDR3 region: CASSLMWEYRPQGYTF. The CDR3 nucleotides read TGTGCCAGCAGCTTAATGTGGGAATACAGGCCCCAGGGCTACACCTTC. The chain has TRBV5-4 and TRBJ1-2; maybe TRBD1 (5 bases). The CDR3 loop spans 16 amino acids. Germline assignment: CDR1 SGHNT and CDR2 YYREEE (reference sequence). Trimming pared 2 bases from V and 8 bases from J, leaving 22 bases between.